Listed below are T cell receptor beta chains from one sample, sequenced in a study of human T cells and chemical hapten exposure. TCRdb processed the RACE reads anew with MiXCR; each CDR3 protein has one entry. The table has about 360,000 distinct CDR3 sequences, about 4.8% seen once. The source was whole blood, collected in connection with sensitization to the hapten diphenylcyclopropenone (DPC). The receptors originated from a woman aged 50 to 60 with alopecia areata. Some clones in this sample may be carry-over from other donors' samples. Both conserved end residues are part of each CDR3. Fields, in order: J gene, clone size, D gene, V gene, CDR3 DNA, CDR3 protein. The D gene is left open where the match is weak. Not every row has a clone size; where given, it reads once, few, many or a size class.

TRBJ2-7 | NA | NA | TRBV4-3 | TGCGCCAGCAGCCCCTTGAAAGAGGTCGACGAGCAGTACTTC | CASSPLKEVDEQYF
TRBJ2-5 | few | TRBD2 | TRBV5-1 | TGCGCCAGCAGCTTAGGACTAGGGGAGACCCAGTACTTC | CASSLGLGETQYF
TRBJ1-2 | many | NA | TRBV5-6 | TGTGCCAGCAGCTTGTTCGCTGCCAGGACTAACTATGGCTACACCTTC | CASSLFAARTNYGYTF
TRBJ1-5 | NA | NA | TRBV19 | TGTGCCAGTACGGGAACTAGCAATCAGCCCCAGCATTTT | CASTGTSNQPQHF
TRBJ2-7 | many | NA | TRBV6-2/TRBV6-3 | TGTGCCAGCAGCCTTCAGCGGTACGAGCAGTACTTC | CASSLQRYEQYF
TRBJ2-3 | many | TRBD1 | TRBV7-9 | TGTGCCAGCAGCTACAGGGGGCGCACAGATACGCAGTATTTT | CASSYRGRTDTQYF
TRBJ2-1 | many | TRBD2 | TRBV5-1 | TGCGCCAGCAGCTTGGGTCTCGCGGGGGAACCTTACAATGAGCAGTTCTTC | CASSLGLAGEPYNEQFF
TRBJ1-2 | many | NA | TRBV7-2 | TGTGCCAGCAGCCGCGATAACTATGGCTACACCTTC | CASSRDNYGYTF
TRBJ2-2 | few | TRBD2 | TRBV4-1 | TGCGCCAGCAGCCAAGATCCTGGCGGGGGGAACACCGGGGAGCTGTTTTTT | CASSQDPGGGNTGELFF
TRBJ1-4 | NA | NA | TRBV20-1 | TGCAGTGCTGGCCCGCTGGGTTCCTGGGACGAAAAACTGTTTTTT | CSAGPLGSWDEKLFF
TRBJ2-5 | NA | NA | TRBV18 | TGTGCCAGCTCACCATTCCTCCAAGAGACCCAGTACTTC | CASSPFLQETQYF
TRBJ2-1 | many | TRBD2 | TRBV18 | TGTGCCAGCTCACCACAACTTACCGGACTAGCGGGAGGTAATGAGCAGTTCTTC | CASSPQLTGLAGGNEQFF
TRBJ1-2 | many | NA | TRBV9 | TGTGCCAGCAGCCCGGAGGGGCCCTCTGGCTACACCTTC | CASSPEGPSGYTF
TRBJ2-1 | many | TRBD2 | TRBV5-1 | TGCGCCAGCAGCTTGGAGGAGCGGGGGGCCTACAATGAGCAGTTCTTC | CASSLEERGAYNEQFF